This entry features one T cell receptor (beta chain) sequence. The data belong to a study of identical twins. TCRdb independently ran MiXCR on the 5' RACE reads; one entry per CDR3 protein. The sample records 350,000 or so distinct CDR3 sequences, over 9% being singletons. This CDR3 spans 16 amino acids. Per germline, CDR1 SGHAT and CDR2 FQNNGV. V lost 5 bases to trimming and J lost 4 bases; unmatched junction nucleotides: 11. Separately, the same data were catalogued under a study of yellow fever vaccine responses in identical twins.

The chain recombines TRBV11-2 with TRBJ2-1; 7 nucleotides match TRBD1. The TCR sequence derives from a woman aged 18 to 35 in good health. Sequenced: CD8+ T cells sorted from blood. Here the CDR3 reads CASSPSTGPQYNEQFF. The CDR3 DNA follows: TGTGCCAGCAGCCCCTCGACAGGGCCCCAATACAATGAGCAGTTCTTC.